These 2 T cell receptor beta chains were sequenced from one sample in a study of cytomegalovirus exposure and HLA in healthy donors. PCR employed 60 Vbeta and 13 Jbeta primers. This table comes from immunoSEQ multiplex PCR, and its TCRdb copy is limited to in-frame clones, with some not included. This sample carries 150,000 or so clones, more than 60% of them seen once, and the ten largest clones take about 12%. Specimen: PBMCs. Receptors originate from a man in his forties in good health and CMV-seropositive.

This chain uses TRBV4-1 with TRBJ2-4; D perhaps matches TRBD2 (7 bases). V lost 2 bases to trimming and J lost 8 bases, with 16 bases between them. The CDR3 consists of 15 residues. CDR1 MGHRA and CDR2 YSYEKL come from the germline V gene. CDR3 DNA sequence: TGCGCCAGCAGCCAATCGCCCCTAGGGGGGGACATTCAGTACTTC. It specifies CASSQSPLGGDIQYF.

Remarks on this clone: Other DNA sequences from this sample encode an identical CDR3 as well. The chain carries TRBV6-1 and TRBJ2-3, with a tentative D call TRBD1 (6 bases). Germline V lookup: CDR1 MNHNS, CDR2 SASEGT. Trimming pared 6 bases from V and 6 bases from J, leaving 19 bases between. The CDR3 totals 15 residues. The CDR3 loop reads CASSDFRGTQDTQYF. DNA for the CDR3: TGTGCCAGCAGCGATTTCAGGGGCACACAGGATACGCAGTATTTT.